These T cell receptor beta chains were read from a single sample in a study of shared clonotypes between healthy human individuals. Only in-frame clones appear in the TCRdb table, and some are missing; sequencing was by immunoSEQ multiplex PCR. The table lists over 1.4 million clones, around 97% of them singletons. Sample: naive CD4+ T cells sorted from blood. These receptors were collected from a man aged 25 to 40 in good health. CDR3s include the opening cysteine and the closing phenylalanine or tryptophan.

TRBV19	CASSSLAGPYEQYF
TRBV7-9	CASSLFQDSYGYTF
TRBV7-8	CASSPIWTSEQYF
TRBV4-1	CASSQPTGTLTYEQYF
TRBV6-1	CASSLTDRPDTQYF
TRBV15	CATKTLAGVGNTGELFF
TRBV2	CASSSAGGPGTDTQYF
TRBV14	CASSPQPLANTGELFF
TRBV20-1	CSARAEETQYF
TRBV28	CASTILTGMVGTEAFF
TRBV7-9	CASSPRAGTVYEQYF
TRBV27	CASSFLTEQFF